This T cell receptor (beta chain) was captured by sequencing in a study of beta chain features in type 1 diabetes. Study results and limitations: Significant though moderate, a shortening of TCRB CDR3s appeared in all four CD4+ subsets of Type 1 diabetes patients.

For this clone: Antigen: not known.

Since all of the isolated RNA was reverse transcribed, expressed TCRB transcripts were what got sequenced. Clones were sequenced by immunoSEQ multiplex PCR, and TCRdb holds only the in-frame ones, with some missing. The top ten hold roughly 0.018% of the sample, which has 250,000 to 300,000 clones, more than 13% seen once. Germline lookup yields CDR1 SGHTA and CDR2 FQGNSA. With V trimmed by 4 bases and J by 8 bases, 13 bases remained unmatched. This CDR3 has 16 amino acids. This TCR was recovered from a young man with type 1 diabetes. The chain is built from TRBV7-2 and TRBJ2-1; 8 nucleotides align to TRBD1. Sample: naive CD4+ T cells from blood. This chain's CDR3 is CASSSRLGQVLYEQFF. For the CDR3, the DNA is TGTGCCAGCAGCTCCCGATTGGGACAGGTTTTGTATGAGCAGTTCTTC. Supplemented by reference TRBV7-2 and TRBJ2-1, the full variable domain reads GAGVSQSPSNKVTEKGKDVELRCDPISGHTALYWYRQSLGQGLEFLIYFQGNSAPDKSGLPSDRFSAERTGGSVSTLTIQRTQQEDSAVYLCASSSRLGQVLYEQFFGPGTRLTVL.